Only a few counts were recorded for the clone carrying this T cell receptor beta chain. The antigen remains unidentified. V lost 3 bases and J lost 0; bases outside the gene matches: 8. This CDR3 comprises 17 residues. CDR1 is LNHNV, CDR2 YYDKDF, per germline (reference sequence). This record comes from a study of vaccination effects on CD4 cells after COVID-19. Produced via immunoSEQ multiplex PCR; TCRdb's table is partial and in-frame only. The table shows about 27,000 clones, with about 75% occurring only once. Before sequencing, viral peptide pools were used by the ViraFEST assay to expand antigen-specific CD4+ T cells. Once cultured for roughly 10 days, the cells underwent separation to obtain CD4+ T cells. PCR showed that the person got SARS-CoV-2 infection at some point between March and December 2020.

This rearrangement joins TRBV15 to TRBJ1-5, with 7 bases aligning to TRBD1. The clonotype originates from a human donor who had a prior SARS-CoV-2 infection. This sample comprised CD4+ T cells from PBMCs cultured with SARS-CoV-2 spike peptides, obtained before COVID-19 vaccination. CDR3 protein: CATSSGRDSDSNQPQHF. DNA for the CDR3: TGTGCCACCAGCAGTGGTAGGGACAGCGATAGCAATCAGCCCCAGCATTTT. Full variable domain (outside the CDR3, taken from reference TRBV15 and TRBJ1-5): DAMVIQNPRYQVTQFGKPVTLSCSQTLNHNVMYWYQQKSSQAPKLLFHYYDKDFNNEADTPDNFQSRRPNTSFCFLDIRSPGLGDTAMYLCATSSGRDSDSNQPQHFGDGTRLSIL.